The sequence of this T cell receptor (beta chain) was determined in a study of human T cells and chemical hapten exposure. Study context: The patch tests put 0.01% DPC on the skin of the upper back and were read 6 days later.

TCRdb redid the calling of the RACE reads with MiXCR, one entry per CDR3 protein. The sample includes 95,000 or so distinct CDR3 sequences, 11% seen only once; the top ten take about 3%. In its sample, this clonotype was seen a few times. CDR1 is LGHNA, CDR2 YSLEER, per germline. Trimming left V 3 bases short and J 7 bases short, with 15 bases between. The CDR3 runs to 15 residues. Time point reported: patch test 2, 6 weeks after DPC sensitization. Treatment defined: therapeutic diphenylcyclopropenone sensitization with weekly scalp DPC. The clonotype comes from a woman aged 40 to 50 with alopecia areata. Some clones in this sample may be carry-over from other donors' samples. The rearrangement links TRBV4-3 to TRBJ2-2; D is possibly TRBD2 (6 bases). The sequencing used whole blood, collected in connection with sensitization to the hapten diphenylcyclopropenone (DPC). This CDR3 reads CASSQGGRGYGELFF. The CDR3, as DNA: TGCGCCAGCAGCCAGGGGGGAAGGGGTTACGGGGAGCTGTTTTTT.